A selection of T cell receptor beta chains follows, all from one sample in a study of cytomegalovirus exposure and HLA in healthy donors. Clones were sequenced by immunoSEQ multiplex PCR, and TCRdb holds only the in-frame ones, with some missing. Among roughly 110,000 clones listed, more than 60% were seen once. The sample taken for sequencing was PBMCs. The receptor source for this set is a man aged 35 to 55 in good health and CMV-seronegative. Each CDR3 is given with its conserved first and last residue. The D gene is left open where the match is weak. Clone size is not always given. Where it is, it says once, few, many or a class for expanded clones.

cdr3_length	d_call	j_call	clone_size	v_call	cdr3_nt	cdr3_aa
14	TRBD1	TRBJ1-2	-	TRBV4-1	TGCGCCAGCAGCCCCGGACAGGGGGTCGTCGGCTACACCTTC	CASSPGQGVVGYTF
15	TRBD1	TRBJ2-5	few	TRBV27	TGTGCCAGCAAAAGGCCGGGACAGGGTAGGGAGACCCAGTACTTC	CASKRPGQGRETQYF
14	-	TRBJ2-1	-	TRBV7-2	TGTGCCAGCAGCTTAAACAGACGCGCCAATGAGCAGTTCTTC	CASSLNRRANEQFF
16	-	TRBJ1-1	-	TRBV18	TGTGCCAGCTCACCTGGCACAGGGCAACTGAACACTGAAGCTTTCTTT	CASSPGTGQLNTEAFF
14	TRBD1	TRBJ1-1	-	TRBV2	TGTGCCAGCAATGGGGGACAGGGGGTCACTGAAGCTTTCTTT	CASNGGQGVTEAFF
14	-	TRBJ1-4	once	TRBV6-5	TGTGCCAGCAGTTACTCTTCCAGGCGTGAAAAACTGTTTTTT	CASSYSSRREKLFF
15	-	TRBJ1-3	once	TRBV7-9	TGTGCCAGCAGCCGAGGACTGGGCTCTGGAAACACCATATATTTT	CASSRGLGSGNTIYF
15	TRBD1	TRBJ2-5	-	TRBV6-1	TGTGCCAGCAGTGCCGAGACAGGGTCTTTTGGGACCCAGTACTTC	CASSAETGSFGTQYF
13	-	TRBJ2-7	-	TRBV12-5	TGTGCTAGTGGCCACTCGGAGGGGTCCGTGCAGTACTTC	CASGHSEGSVQYF
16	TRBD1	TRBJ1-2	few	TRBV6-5	TGTGCCAGCAGTTACACCACAGGGGCCATGATCTATGGCTACACCTTC	CASSYTTGAMIYGYTF
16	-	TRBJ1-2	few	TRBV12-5	TGTGCTAGTGGTTTGGTTGGTGGGAGAGCTAACTATGGCTACACCTTC	CASGLVGGRANYGYTF
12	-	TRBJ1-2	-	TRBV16	TGTGCCAGCAGCTCGGGAGGCAATGGCTACACCTTC	CASSSGGNGYTF
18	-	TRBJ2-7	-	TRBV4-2	TGTGCCAGCAGCCAAAGTCTTAAAAAGGGCTCACTAGCTTACGAGCAGTACTTC	CASSQSLKKGSLAYEQYF
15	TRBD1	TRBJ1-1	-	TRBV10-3	TGTGCCACGGAGGCGGACAGGGTTAGTTACACTGAAGCTTTCTTT	CATEADRVSYTEAFF
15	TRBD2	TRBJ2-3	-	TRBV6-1	TGTGCCAGTGTAATACTAGCGGGCGTAACAGATACGCAGTATTTT	CASVILAGVTDTQYF
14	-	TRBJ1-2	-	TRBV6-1	TGTGCCAGCAGTGAAGTGGTGGGTAGGGGAGGCTACACCTTC	CASSEVVGRGGYTF
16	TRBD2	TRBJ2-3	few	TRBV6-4	TGTGCCAGCAGTGACTCATCGGGGGGGCCGGTAGATACGCAGTATTTT	CASSDSSGGPVDTQYF
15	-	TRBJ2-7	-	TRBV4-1	TGCGCCAGCAGCCAACCAACGACAGGCTCCTACGAGCAGTACTTC	CASSQPTTGSYEQYF
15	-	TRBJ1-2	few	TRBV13	TGTGCCAGCAGCTCCGCGGGTTCAACTAACTATGGCTACACCTTC	CASSSAGSTNYGYTF
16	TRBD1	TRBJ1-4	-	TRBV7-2	TGTGCCAGCAGCCACAGACAGGGCACAACTAATGAAAAACTGTTTTTT	CASSHRQGTTNEKLFF
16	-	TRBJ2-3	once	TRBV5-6	TGTGCCAGCAGCTTCTGGGCTAGCTTGATCGCAGATACGCAGTATTTT	CASSFWASLIADTQYF
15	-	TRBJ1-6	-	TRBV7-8	TGTGCCAGCAGCTTAGTTCTGGGCGGGAATTCACCCCTCCACTTT	CASSLVLGGNSPLHF